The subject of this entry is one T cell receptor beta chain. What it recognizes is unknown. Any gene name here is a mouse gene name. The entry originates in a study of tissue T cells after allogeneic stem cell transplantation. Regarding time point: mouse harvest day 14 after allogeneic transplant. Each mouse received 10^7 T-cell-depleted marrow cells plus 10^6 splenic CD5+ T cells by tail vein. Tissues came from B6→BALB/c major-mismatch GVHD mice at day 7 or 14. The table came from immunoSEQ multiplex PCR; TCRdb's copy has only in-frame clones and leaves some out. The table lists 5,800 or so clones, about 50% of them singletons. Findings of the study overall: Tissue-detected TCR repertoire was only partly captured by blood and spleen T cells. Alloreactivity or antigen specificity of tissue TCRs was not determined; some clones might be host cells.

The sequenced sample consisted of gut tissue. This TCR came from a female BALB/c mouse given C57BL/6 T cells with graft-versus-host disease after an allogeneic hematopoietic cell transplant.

The CDR3 sequence is CASSPRDRGGAETLYF. The sequenced part of the CDR3 DNA is TGTGCCAGCAGTCCCCGGGACAGGGGAGGGGCAGAAACGCTGTAT. The genes are TRBV26 and TRBJ2-3; 10 bases line up with TRBD1. The read ends 1 residue shy of where the CDR3 ends; the end is completed using the germline J gene. The CDR3 totals 16 residues. After removal of 4 bases from V and 3 bases from J, the junction contained 7 bases not matched to a gene. Looked up from germline, CDR1 is KGHPV and CDR2 is FQNQEV (reference sequence). Full variable domain (rest looked up from reference TRBV26 and TRBJ2-3): NSKVIQTPRYLVKGQGQKAKMRCIPEKGHPVVFWYQQNKNNEFKFLINFQNQEVLQQIDMTEKRFSAECPSNSPCSLEIQSSEAGDSALYLCASSPRDRGGAETLYFGSGTRLTVL.